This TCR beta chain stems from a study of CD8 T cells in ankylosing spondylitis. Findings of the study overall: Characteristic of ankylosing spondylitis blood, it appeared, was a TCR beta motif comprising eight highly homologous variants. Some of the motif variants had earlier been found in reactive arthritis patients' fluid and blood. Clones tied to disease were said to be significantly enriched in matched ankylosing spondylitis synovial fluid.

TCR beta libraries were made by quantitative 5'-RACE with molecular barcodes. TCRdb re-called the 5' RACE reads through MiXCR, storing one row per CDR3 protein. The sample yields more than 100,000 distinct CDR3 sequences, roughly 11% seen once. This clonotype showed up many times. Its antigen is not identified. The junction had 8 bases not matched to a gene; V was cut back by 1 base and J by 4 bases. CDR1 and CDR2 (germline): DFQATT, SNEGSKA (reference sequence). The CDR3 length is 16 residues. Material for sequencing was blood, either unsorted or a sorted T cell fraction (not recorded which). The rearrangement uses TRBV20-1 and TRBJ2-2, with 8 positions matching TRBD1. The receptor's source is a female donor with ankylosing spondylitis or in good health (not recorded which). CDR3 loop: CSARVTDRVSTGELFF. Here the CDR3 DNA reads TGCAGTGCTAGAGTTACGGACAGGGTTAGCACCGGGGAGCTGTTTTTT.